The T cell receptor (beta chain) under discussion was sequenced for a study of molecular identifiers for immune sequencing clone quantification. Study-level points and caveats: Sizes of clones that are highly expanded could be underestimated (if identical TCR molecules share a barcode). Clonotypes topping 20 RNA copies carried over 98% of effector molecules but under 1% of naive ones.

This clonotype was found many times. Its antigen is unidentified. Previously described methods and listed TCR primers were employed for the bulk TCR libraries. TCRdb redid the calling of the PCR reads with MiXCR, one entry per CDR3 protein. This table has nearly 650,000 distinct CDR3 sequences, about 25% appearing once. When naive CD8 T cells were sorted, they were gated as CD8+CD4-CCR7+CD45RA+. Per the germline V gene, CDR1 is SQVTM and CDR2 is ANQGSEA. V was shortened by 0 bases and J by 8 bases, with 14 bases between the two germline ends. This CDR3 contains 14 residues. The clonotype was recovered from a human donor in good health. Some libraries in this study had Jurkat cell RNA spiked in. The chain links TRBV29-1 to TRBJ2-4; D is unclear. The sample was naive CD8+ T cells from blood, with Jurkat cell RNA spiked in. The subset was: FACS-sorted CD8+CD4-CCR7+CD45RA+ naive T cells. This CDR3 is CSVEDWAIPDIQYF. The CDR3 DNA reads TGCAGCGTTGAAGATTGGGCGATCCCAGACATTCAGTACTTC.